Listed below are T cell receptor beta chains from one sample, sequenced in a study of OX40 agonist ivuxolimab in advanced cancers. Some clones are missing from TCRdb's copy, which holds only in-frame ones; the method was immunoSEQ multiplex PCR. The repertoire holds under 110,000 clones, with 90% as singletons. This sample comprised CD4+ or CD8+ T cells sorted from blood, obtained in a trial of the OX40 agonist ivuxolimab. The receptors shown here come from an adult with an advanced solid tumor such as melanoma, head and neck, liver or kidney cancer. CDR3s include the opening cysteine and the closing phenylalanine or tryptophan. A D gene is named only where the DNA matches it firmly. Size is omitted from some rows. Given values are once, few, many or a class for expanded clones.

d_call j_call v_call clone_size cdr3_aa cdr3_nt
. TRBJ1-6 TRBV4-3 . CASSQELSSYNSPLHF TGCGCCAGCAGCCAAGAGCTGAGCTCCTATAATTCACCCCTCCACTTT
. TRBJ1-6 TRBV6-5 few CASRGGYNSPLHF TGTGCCAGCAGGGGAGGGTATAATTCACCCCTCCACTTT
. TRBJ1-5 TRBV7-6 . CASSLASDQPQHF TGTGCCAGCAGCTTAGCTTCAGATCAGCCCCAGCATTTT
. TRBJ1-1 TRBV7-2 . CASRRDPNTEAFF TGTGCCAGCCGCAGGGATCCGAACACTGAAGCTTTCTTT
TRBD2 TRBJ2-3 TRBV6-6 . CASSFLAGRTDTQYF TGTGCCAGCAGTTTCCTAGCGGGGCGCACAGATACGCAGTATTTT
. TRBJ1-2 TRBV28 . CPSGTPEGGYTF TGTCCCTCTGGGACTCCGGAGGGTGGCTACACCTTC
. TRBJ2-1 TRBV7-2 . CASSPPGSIKFF TGTGCCAGCAGCCCCCCAGGCTCGATAAAGTTCTTC
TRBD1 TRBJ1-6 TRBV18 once CASSPGTGTRSPLHF TGTGCCAGCTCACCTGGGACAGGGACACGGTCACCCCTCCACTTT
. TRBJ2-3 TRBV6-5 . CASSYGQPYLTDTQYF TGTGCCAGCAGTTACGGACAGCCTTACCTCACAGATACGCAGTATTTT
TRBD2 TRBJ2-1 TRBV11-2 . CASSLLAGGYNEQFF TGTGCCAGCAGCTTACTAGCGGGGGGATACAATGAGCAGTTCTTC
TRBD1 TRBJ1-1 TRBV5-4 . CASSTRQGVSEAFF TGTGCCAGCAGCACCAGACAGGGGGTATCTGAAGCTTTCTTT
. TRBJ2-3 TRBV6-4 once CASSPGSRTDTQYF TGTGCCAGCAGCCCAGGGAGTCGCACAGATACGCAGTATTTT
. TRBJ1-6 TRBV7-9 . CASSLEGFRNSPLHF TGTGCCAGCAGCTTAGAGGGGTTTAGGAATTCACCCCTCCACTTT
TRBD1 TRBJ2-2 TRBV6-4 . CASRGQGLDGELFF TGTGCCAGCAGGGGACAGGGCCTGGACGGGGAGCTGTTTTTT
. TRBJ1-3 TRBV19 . CASSMSQGSGNTIYF TGTGCCAGTAGTATGAGCCAGGGAAGCGGAAACACCATATATTTT
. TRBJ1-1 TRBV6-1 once CASSDRARGTEAFF TGTGCCAGCAGTGACAGGGCTCGGGGCACTGAAGCTTTCTTT
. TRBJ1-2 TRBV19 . CASSIGDSARALYGYTF TGTGCCAGTAGTATAGGAGACTCCGCCAGAGCTCTTTATGGCTACACCTTC
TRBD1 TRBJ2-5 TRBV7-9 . CASTQGAGGQETQYF TGTGCCAGCACCCAAGGGGCAGGGGGACAAGAGACCCAGTACTTC
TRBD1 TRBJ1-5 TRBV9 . CASSQTGGNNQPQHF TGTGCCAGCAGCCAAACAGGGGGTAACAATCAGCCCCAGCATTTT
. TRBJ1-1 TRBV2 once CASSEERVAADTEAFF TGTGCCAGCAGTGAGGAGCGTGTGGCGGCGGACACTGAAGCTTTCTTT
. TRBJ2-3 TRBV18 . CASSSGDGTDTQYF TGTGCCAGCTCGAGCGGAGATGGAACAGATACGCAGTATTTT
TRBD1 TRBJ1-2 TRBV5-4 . CASSIQGYGYTF TGTGCCAGCAGCATACAGGGGTATGGCTACACCTTC
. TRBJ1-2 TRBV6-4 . CASSDGTGTNYGYTF TGTGCCAGCAGTGACGGGACCGGGACAAACTATGGCTACACCTTC
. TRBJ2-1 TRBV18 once CASSPGSGEQFF TGTGCCAGCTCACCCGGGAGTGGTGAGCAGTTCTTC
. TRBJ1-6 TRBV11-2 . CASSLGQVRTTLHF TGTGCCAGCAGCCTCGGACAAGTACGGACCACCCTCCACTTT
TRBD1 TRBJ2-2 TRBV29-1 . CSVGVQGSGGELFF TGCAGCGTTGGGGTACAGGGGTCGGGCGGGGAGCTGTTTTTT
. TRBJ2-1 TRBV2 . CASSGNSNEQFF TGTGCCAGCAGTGGCAACAGCAATGAGCAGTTCTTC
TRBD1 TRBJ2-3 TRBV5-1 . CASSLAGQGRDTQYF TGCGCCAGCAGCTTGGCTGGACAGGGTAGAGATACGCAGTATTTT
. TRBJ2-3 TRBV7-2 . CASSLDQSDTQYF TGTGCCAGCAGCTTAGATCAATCAGATACGCAGTATTTT
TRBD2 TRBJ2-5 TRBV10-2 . CASRGQQQQGSRGAQYF TGCGCCAGCAGGGGCCAGCAGCAGCAGGGATCTCGGGGGGCCCAGTACTTC
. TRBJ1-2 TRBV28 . CASSFGETYGYTF TGTGCCAGCAGTTTCGGAGAAACCTATGGCTACACCTTC
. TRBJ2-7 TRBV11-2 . CASSLAGFYEQYF TGTGCCAGCAGCTTAGCGGGGTTCTACGAGCAGTACTTC
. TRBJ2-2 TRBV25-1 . CASGRANRAPTGELFF TGTGCCAGCGGGAGGGCGAACAGGGCTCCCACCGGGGAGCTGTTTTTT
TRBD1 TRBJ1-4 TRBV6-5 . CASSRGQGEEKLFF TGTGCCAGCAGCCGCGGACAGGGCGAAGAAAAACTGTTTTTT
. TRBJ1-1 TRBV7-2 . CASSLAPASNTEAFF TGTGCCAGCAGCTTAGCCCCGGCCTCGAACACTGAAGCTTTCTTT
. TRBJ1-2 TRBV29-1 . CSGGRGENYGYTF TGCAGCGGGGGACGGGGCGAAAACTATGGCTACACCTTC
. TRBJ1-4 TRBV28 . CASSSGSIEKLFF TGTGCCAGCAGTTCGGGGAGCATTGAAAAACTGTTTTTT